The next 16 T cell receptor beta chains were all read from a single sample in a study of tissue T cells after allogeneic stem cell transplantation. This sample's time point: mouse harvest day 7 after allogeneic transplant. Mouse grafts combined 10^7 T-cell-depleted bone marrow cells with 10^6 splenic CD5+ T cells. TCRdb's table, derived via immunoSEQ multiplex PCR, lists solely in-frame clones and lacks some. Of 7,500 or so clones in the sample, 50% were seen once. Sequenced sample: lymph node tissue. These receptors were taken from a female BALB/c mouse given C57BL/6 T cells with graft-versus-host disease after an allogeneic hematopoietic cell transplant.

In regard to this clone: Mouse gene names apply. The missing CDR3 end, 1 residue past where the read stops, is filled in from the germline J gene. The chain uses TRBV4 and TRBJ2-4, with 10 bases that match TRBD1. The V gene end was trimmed by 6 bases and the J gene end by 6 bases; junction bases not matched to a gene: 3. This CDR3 spans 13 amino acids. Per the germline V gene, CDR1 is LGHDT and CDR2 is YNNKQL (reference sequence). The CDR3 protein is CASSRQGANTLYF. The DNA read from the CDR3 is TGTGCCAGCAGTCGACAGGGGGCGAACACCTTGTAC.

By share of the sample, this clone is large. Genes here carry mouse names. CDR3 DNA, as far as it was read: TGTGCAAGCAGCTTCACTGGGGGGTCTAGTGCAGAAACGCTGTAT. It yields the protein CASSFTGGSSAETLY. The CDR3 in its entirety is CASSFTGGSSAETLYF. This chain connects TRBV16 to TRBJ2-3; 9 bases fit TRBD2. Read coverage stops 1 residue before the CDR3 terminus; the germline J gene supplies the remainder. The CDR3 is 16 amino acids. The germline gives CDR1 SGHSA, CDR2 FRNQAP. The V segment lost 3 bases and the J segment 0 bases; nucleotides outside the gene matches: 4.

As to this clone: Germline and genes here are mouse. The sequenced fragment ends 1 residue before the CDR3 boundary, so the rest is inferred from the germline J gene. The chain is built from TRBV3 and TRBJ2-2, with 9 bases fitting TRBD2. J gave up 6 bases and V 5 bases, and 4 bases lay outside the gene matches. Germline V CDR1 and CDR2: SNHLY, FYNGKV (reference sequence). The CDR3 has 14 amino acids. The CDR3 bases that were read are TGTGCCAGCAGCCCTTACTGGGGGGCCGGGCAGCTCTAC. It encodes CASSPYWGAGQLY. The full CDR3 protein is CASSPYWGAGQLYF.

A note on this clone: Gene names denote mouse genes. The read halts 1 residue ahead of the CDR3 end, with the missing end drawn from the germline J gene. This rearrangement joins TRBV26 to TRBJ2-4; TRBD1 might be the D (6 bases). V gave up 7 bases and J gave up 3 bases, with 14 bases separating them. This CDR3 is built from 14 residues. The germline V gene encodes CDR1 KGHPV and CDR2 FQNQEV (reference sequence). The DNA read from the CDR3 is TGTGCCAGCAAGAAGGGACAATTCCAAAACACCTTGTAC. Translated: CASKKGQFQNTLY. The full CDR3 is CASKKGQFQNTLYF. Based on the CDR3 plus reference TRBV26 and TRBJ2-4, the full variable domain is NSKVIQTPRYLVKGQGQKAKMRCIPEKGHPVVFWYQQNKNNEFKFLINFQNQEVLQQIDMTEKRFSAECPSNSPCSLEIQSSEAGDSALYLCASKKGQFQNTLYFGAGTRLSVL.

Comment on this clone: Mouse gene names apply. The read terminates 1 residue before the CDR3 end, so the remaining end is supplied by the germline J gene. Other DNA variants within this sample encode the same CDR3. The chain is built from TRBV16 and TRBJ2-7, with D possibly being TRBD2 (7 bases). V was trimmed by 2 bases and J by 4 bases, leaving 12 bases between them. Germline lookup yields CDR1 SGHSA and CDR2 FRNQAP. The CDR3 is made up of 14 amino acids. The CDR3 spells CASSLYGGQYEQYF. The part of the CDR3 DNA that was read is TGTGCAAGCAGCTTATATGGGGGGCAGTATGAACAGTAC.

On this clone: Germline and genes: mouse. The DNA ends 1 residue before the CDR3 does, and the rest of the CDR3 is filled in from the germline J gene. This chain links TRBV4 with TRBJ2-4; 9 bases match TRBD2. Germline assignment: CDR1 LGHDT and CDR2 YNNKQL (reference sequence). The length of the CDR3 is 13 residues. V lost 5 bases to trimming and J lost 4 bases; unmatched junction nucleotides: 1. The part of the CDR3 DNA that was read is TGTGCCAGCAGCCTGGGGGGGAAAAACACCTTGTAC. This sequence encodes CASSLGGKNTLY. The complete CDR3 reads CASSLGGKNTLYF.

In regard to this clone: The listed genes are named as in mouse. Read coverage stops 1 residue before the CDR3 terminus; the germline J gene supplies the remainder. This chain joins TRBV3 and TRBJ2-5, with TRBD2 identical over 8 bases. Germline CDR1 reads SNHLY; CDR2 reads FYNGKV (reference sequence). This CDR3 contains 14 residues. The junction had 3 bases not matched to a gene; V was cut back by 4 bases and J by 3 bases. Partial CDR3 DNA: TGTGCCAGCAGCTCTGACTGGGGTCAAGACACCCAGTAC. It yields the protein CASSSDWGQDTQY. The complete CDR3 sequence is CASSSDWGQDTQYF.

By sample share, this clone is medium-sized. The genes are named according to mouse. The sequence runs out 1 residue before the end of the CDR3; the remainder is reconstructed from the germline J gene. The rearrangement joins TRBV13-3 to TRBJ2-1; 7 nucleotides match TRBD2. CDR1 is NNHDY, CDR2 SYVADS, per germline. The length of the CDR3 is 14 residues. V lost 2 bases and J lost 4; bases outside the gene matches: 3. The CDR3 is CASSEDWPYAEQFF. CDR3 DNA (partial): TGTGCCAGCAGTGAGGACTGGCCGTATGCTGAGCAGTTC.

Turning to this clone: The gene symbols are mouse symbols. The CDR3 end is not reached by the read, which stops 1 residue before it; the germline J gene fills it in. This chain links TRBV15 with TRBJ2-7; TRBD1 matches 7 bases. Per the germline V gene, CDR1 is SGHND and CDR2 is FRSKSL. V lost 2 bases, J lost 1 base, and 2 bases stayed unmatched. The CDR3 has 14 residues. CDR3 in amino acids: CASSLSRGSYEQYF. The covered CDR3 bases are TGTGCCAGCAGTTTAAGCAGGGGGTCCTATGAACAGTAC.

A single count supports this clone. Genes and germline are mouse. The CDR3 end is not reached by the read, which stops 1 residue before it; the germline J gene fills it in. The gene calls are TRBV26 and TRBJ2-5, with TRBD1 matching 7 bases. Germline trimming cut 7 bases from V and 1 base from J; bases unmatched to any gene: 2. This CDR3 comprises 13 residues. Germline CDR1 KGHPV, CDR2 FQNQEV (reference sequence). This CDR3 is CASTQGDQDTQYF. The part of the CDR3 DNA that was read is TGTGCCAGCACCCAGGGGGACCAAGACACCCAGTAC.

This clone was recorded a few times. Genes and germline are mouse. Partial CDR3 DNA: TGTGCCAGCAGTCCTCCGGGACATATTTCCAACGAAAGATTATTT. This encodes CASSPPGHISNERLF. The whole CDR3 protein reads CASSPPGHISNERLFF. The chain couples TRBV26 to TRBJ1-4; TRBD1 might be the D (6 bases). The read ends 1 residue shy of where the CDR3 ends; the end is completed using the germline J gene. The CDR3 is 16 amino acids. In germline, CDR1 is KGHPV, CDR2 FQNQEV (reference sequence). The V and J ends lost 4 bases and 0 bases respectively, with 12 bases between them.

Regarding this clone: The listed genes are named as in mouse. The read gets to within 1 residue of the CDR3 end, and the germline J gene fills in the rest. V usage is TRBV3 and J usage is TRBJ2-2, with 12 bases lining up with TRBD1. The germline CDR1 and CDR2 sequences are SNHLY and FYNGKV (reference sequence). V lost 5 bases, J lost 7 bases, and 2 bases stayed unmatched. The CDR3 runs to 14 residues. The sequenced part of the CDR3 DNA is TGTGCCAGCAGCCGGGACAGGGGGCGCGGGCAGCTCTAC. It yields the protein CASSRDRGRGQLY. The full CDR3 is CASSRDRGRGQLYF.

In the case of this clone: Gene names and germline refer to mouse. Read coverage stops 1 residue before the CDR3 terminus; the germline J gene supplies the remainder. The J gene is TRBJ1-2, the V gene TRBV4; 8 bases are a match to TRBD1. Germline lookup yields CDR1 LGHDT and CDR2 YNNKQL (reference sequence). Losses at the gene ends were 5 bases for V and 0 bases for J; bases not matched to a gene: 5. This CDR3 contains 15 residues. CDR3 DNA, as far as it was read: TGTGCCAGCAGCCGGACAGGGAATGCAAACTCCGACTACACC. Residues: CASSRTGNANSDYT. The whole CDR3 sequence reads CASSRTGNANSDYTF.

As to this clone: Genes and germline come from the mouse. This chain's CDR3 is CASSLEGRRSDYTF. CDR3 bases read: TGTGCCAGCAGTCTGGAGGGGCGCCGCTCCGACTACACC. The V call is TRBV26, the J call TRBJ1-2; D might be TRBD1 (5 bases). The read halts 1 residue ahead of the CDR3 end, with the missing end drawn from the germline J gene. V was trimmed by 2 bases and J by 4 bases, leaving 11 bases between them. The CDR3 loop spans 14 amino acids. The germline V gene has CDR1 KGHPV and CDR2 FQNQEV (reference sequence). Full variable domain (rest looked up from reference TRBV26 and TRBJ1-2): NSKVIQTPRYLVKGQGQKAKMRCIPEKGHPVVFWYQQNKNNEFKFLINFQNQEVLQQIDMTEKRFSAECPSNSPCSLEIQSSEAGDSALYLCASSLEGRRSDYTFGSGTRLLVI.

The sample holds one count of this clone. All gene names here are mouse names. The CDR3 end falls 1 residue outside the read, so it is completed with the germline J gene. The rearrangement links TRBV3 to TRBJ1-1, with a tentative D call TRBD1 (6 bases). The V and J ends lost 4 bases and 0 bases respectively, with 9 bases between them. Per germline, CDR1 SNHLY and CDR2 FYNGKV (reference sequence). The CDR3 has 14 residues. Partial CDR3 DNA: TGTGCCAGCAGCTCGGGACAATCAAACACAGAAGTCTTC. It specifies CASSSGQSNTEVF. The entire CDR3 protein reads CASSSGQSNTEVFF.

This clone was detected a few times. Genes here carry mouse names. Read sequence stops 1 residue before the CDR3 end, and the germline J gene provides the missing end. The chain couples TRBV3 to TRBJ2-1, with 11 bases fitting TRBD2. The germline V gene has CDR1 SNHLY and CDR2 FYNGKV (reference sequence). The trim removed 4 bases at V and 4 bases at J, leaving 0 bases unmatched. This CDR3 region has 14 residues. CDR3 DNA, as far as it was read: TGTGCCAGCAGCTGGGACTGGGGGTATGCTGAGCAGTTC. Protein: CASSWDWGYAEQF. The whole CDR3 reads CASSWDWGYAEQFF.